The T cell receptor (beta chain) under discussion was sequenced for a study of Ad26.COV2.S vaccination and SARS-CoV-2 variants. Using immunoSEQ multiplex PCR, the repertoire was profiled, and TCRdb retains in-frame clones only, with some absent. The sample lists about 320,000 clones; 90% were seen once. V lost 0 bases to trimming and J lost 3 bases, with 6 bases between them. CDR1 GTSNPN and CDR2 SVGIG come from the germline V gene (reference sequence). The CDR3 is 13 amino acids. Treatment indicated: over 15 received Ad26.COV2.S at low or high dose, single or two shots; 5 received placebo; per-sample allocation not given. Following the first vaccine or placebo injection, samples were taken on day 63.

This rearrangement joins TRBV30 to TRBJ1-5; D gene uncertain. The clonotype comes from a person between 18 and 65 years old who received the Ad26.COV2.S COVID-19 vaccine or a placebo. The sequences come from peripheral blood, collected in a trial of Ad26.COV2.S vaccine versus placebo. The CDR3 coding sequence is TGTGCCTGGAGTGTAAGTTCCAATCAGCCCCAGCATTTT. This encodes CAWSVSSNQPQHF.